This T cell receptor beta chain derives from a study of cytomegalovirus exposure and HLA in healthy donors. This CDR3 has 14 residues. Germline-derived CDR1 and CDR2 are SNHLY and FYNNEI. After removal of 7 bases from V and 3 bases from J, the junction contained 5 bases not matched to a gene. Note on this clone: As yet, its antigen is unknown.

This table comes from immunoSEQ multiplex PCR, and its TCRdb copy is limited to in-frame clones, with some not included. The data contain about 160,000 clones, approximately 90% of them singletons. Study results and limitations: Usually a TCR sequence was rare, but some public TCRs were found in many donors.

The V call is TRBV2, the J call TRBJ1-4; 7 bases are shared with TRBD1. Sequencing was performed on PBMCs. The clonotype originates from a man younger than 35 in good health and CMV-seronegative. The CDR3 nucleotides are TGTGCCAGCACCTACAGGGGATCTAATGAAAAACTGTTTTTT. It translates to CASTYRGSNEKLFF.